The present T cell receptor (beta chain) was sequenced within a study of T cell changes during pregnancy in multiple sclerosis. The CDR3 totals 11 residues. Germline CDR1 is SNHLY and CDR2 is FYNNEI. Some clones are missing from TCRdb's copy, which holds only in-frame ones; the method was immunoSEQ multiplex PCR. Of around 41,000 clones in the sample, 90% to 95% were seen once. Sequences were derived from CD4+ T cells from peripheral blood mononuclear cells, sampled in the third trimester of pregnancy. J is TRBJ2-5 and V is TRBV2; D ambiguous. The last part of the DNA fits TRBJ2-7 better; the J call may be wrong. This sequence was found in a female donor in good health, enrolled as a control in a pregnancy study. The CDR3 bases are TGTGCCAGCAGTGTGATGAACGAGCAGTACTTC. It specifies CASSVMNEQYF.